This TCR beta chain was sequenced for a study of CXCR3-negative and CXCR3-positive naive CD8 T cells. Findings of the study overall: When CXCR3-positive naive cells were set against CXCR3-negative naive cells, the former had more hydrophobic TRB CDR3s. Similar TRBV-TRBJ usage was seen in naive cells (both CXCR3-negative and CXCR3-positive), but memory cells differed.

Germline V gives CDR1 LNHNV, CDR2 YYDKDF (reference sequence). CDR3 length: 16 amino acids. With respect to this clonotype: Its antigen is still unknown.

Through 5' RACE with UMI labels, the TRB cDNA libraries were prepared. Using the 5' RACE reads, TCRdb records one entry per CDR3 protein without DNA. This repertoire comprises around 130,000 distinct CDR3 sequences; its ten largest clones make up 0.5% to 0.75%. The TCR comes from a human donor in good health. Some clones in this sample may be carry-over from other donors' samples. Material: naive CXCR3+ CD8+ T cells from blood. Subset indicated: CD45RO-CCR7+CD27+CD95- naive CD8+ T cells expressing CXCR3 (TNR3+). The V gene is TRBV15, the J gene TRBJ1-1; absent DNA, TCRdb's TRBD1 call cannot be checked. CDR3 protein: CATSGDPDRGITEAFF.